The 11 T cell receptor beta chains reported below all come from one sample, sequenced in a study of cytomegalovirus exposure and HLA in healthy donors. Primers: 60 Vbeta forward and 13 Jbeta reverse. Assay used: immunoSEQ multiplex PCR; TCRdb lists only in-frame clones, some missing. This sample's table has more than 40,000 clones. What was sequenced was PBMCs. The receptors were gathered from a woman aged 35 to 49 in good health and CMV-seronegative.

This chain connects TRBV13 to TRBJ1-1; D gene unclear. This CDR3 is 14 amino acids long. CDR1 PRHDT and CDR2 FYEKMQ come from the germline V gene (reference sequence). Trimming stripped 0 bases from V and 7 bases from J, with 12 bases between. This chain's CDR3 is CASSLGQLVNEAFF. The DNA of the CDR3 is TGTGCCAGCAGCTTAGGCCAATTAGTAAATGAAGCTTTCTTT. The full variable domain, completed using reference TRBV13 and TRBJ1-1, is AAGVIQSPRHLIKEKRETATLKCYPIPRHDTVYWYQQGPGQDPQFLISFYEKMQSDKGSIPDRFSAQQFSDYHSELNMSSLELGDSALYFCASSLGQLVNEAFFGQGTRLTVV.

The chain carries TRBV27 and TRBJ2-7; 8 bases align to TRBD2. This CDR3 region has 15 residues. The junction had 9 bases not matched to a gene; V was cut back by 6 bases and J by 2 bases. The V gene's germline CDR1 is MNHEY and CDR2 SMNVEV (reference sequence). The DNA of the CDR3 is TGTGCCAGCAGCGGGGGGGCCAACTCGGCCTACGAGCAGTACTTC. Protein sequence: CASSGGANSAYEQYF.

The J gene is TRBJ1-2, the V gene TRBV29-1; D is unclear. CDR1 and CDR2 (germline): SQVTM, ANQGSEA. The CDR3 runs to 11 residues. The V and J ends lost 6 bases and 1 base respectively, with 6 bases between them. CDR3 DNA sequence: TGCAGCGTAAGCTATAACTATGGCTACACCTTC. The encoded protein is CSVSYNYGYTF. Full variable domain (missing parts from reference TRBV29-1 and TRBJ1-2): SAVISQKPSRDICQRGTSLTIQCQVDSQVTMMFWYRQQPGQSLTLIATANQGSEATYESGFVIDKFPISRPNLTFSTLTVSNMSPEDSSIYLCSVSYNYGYTFGSGTRLTVV.

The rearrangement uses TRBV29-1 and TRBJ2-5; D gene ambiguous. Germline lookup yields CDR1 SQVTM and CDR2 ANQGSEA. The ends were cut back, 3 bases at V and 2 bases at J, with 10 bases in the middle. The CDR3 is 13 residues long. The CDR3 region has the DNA TGCAGCGTTGATTGGTCAGAACAAGAGACCCAGTACTTC. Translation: CSVDWSEQETQYF.

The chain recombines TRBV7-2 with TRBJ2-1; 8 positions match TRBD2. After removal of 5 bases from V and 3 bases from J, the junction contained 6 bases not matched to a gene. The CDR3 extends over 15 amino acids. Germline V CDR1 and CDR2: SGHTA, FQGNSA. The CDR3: CASSLGGGLYNEQFF. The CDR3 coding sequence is TGTGCCAGCAGCCTCGGGGGGGGACTCTACAATGAGCAGTTCTTC.

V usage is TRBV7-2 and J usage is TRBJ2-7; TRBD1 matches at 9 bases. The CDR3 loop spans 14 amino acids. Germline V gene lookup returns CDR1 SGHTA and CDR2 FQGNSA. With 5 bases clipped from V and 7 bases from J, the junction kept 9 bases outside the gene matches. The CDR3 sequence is CASSMGQGAWEQYF. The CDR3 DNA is TGTGCCAGCAGCATGGGACAGGGCGCGTGGGAGCAGTACTTC. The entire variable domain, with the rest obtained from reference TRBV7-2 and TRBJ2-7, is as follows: GAGVSQSPSNKVTEKGKDVELRCDPISGHTALYWYRQSLGQGLEFLIYFQGNSAPDKSGLPSDRFSAERTGGSVSTLTIQRTQQEDSAVYLCASSMGQGAWEQYFGPGTRLTVT.

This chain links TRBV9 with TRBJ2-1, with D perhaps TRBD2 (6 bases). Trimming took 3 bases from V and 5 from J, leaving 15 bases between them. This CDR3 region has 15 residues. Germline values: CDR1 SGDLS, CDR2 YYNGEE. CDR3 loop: CASSATGDPDNEQFF. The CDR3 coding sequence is TGTGCCAGCAGCGCGACGGGAGATCCCGACAATGAGCAGTTCTTC.

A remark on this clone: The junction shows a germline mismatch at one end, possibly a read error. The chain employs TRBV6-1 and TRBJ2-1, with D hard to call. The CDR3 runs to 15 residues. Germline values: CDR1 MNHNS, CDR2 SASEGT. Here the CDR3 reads CASRLAWSSDNEQFF. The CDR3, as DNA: TGTGCCAGTCGGCTCGCGTGGAGCTCCGACAATGAGCAGTTCTTC.

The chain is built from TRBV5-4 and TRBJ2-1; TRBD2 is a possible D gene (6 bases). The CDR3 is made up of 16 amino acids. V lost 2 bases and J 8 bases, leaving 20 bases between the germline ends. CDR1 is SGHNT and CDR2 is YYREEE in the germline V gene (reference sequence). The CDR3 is CASSLGGQGMVYEQFF. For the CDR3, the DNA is TGTGCCAGCAGCTTAGGAGGGCAGGGAATGGTGTATGAGCAGTTCTTC.

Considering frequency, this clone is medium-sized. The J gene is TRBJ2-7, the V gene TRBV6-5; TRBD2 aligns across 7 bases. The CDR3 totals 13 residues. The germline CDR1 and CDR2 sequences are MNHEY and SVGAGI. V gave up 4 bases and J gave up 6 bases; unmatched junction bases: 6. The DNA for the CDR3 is TGTGCCAGCAGTTCTACGGGAGGTCGCGAGCAGTACTTC. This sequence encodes CASSSTGGREQYF.

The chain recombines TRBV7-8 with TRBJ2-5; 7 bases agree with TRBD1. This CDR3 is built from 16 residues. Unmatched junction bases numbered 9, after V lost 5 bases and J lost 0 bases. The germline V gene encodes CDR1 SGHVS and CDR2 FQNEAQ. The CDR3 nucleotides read TGTGCCAGCAGCCCGACCGACAGGGCTTACCAAGAGACCCAGTACTTC. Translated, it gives CASSPTDRAYQETQYF.